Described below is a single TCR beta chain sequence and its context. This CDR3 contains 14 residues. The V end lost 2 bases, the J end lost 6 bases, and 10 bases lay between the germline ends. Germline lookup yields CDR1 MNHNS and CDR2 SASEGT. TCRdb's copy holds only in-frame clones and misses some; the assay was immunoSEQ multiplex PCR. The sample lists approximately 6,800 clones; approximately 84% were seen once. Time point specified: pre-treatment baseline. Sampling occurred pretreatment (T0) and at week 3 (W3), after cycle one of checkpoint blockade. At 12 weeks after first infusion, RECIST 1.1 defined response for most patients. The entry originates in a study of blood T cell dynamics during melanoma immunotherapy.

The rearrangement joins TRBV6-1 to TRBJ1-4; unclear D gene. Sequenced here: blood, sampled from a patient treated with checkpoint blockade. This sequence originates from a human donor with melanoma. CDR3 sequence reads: CASSEFGLDEKLFF. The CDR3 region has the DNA TGTGCCAGCAGTGAATTTGGGCTGGATGAAAAACTGTTTTTT.